This TCR beta chain was recovered during a study of T cells after yellow fever vaccination. TCRdb reanalysed the 5' RACE reads using MiXCR and keeps one entry per CDR3 protein. This sample has approximately 510,000 distinct CDR3 sequences, with roughly 22% found just once. The V segment lost 3 bases and the J segment 0 bases; nucleotides outside the gene matches: 2. Germline V gene sequence: CDR1 KGHSH, CDR2 LQKENI. This CDR3 is 15 amino acids long. Here the sequenced sample was PBMCs, taken approximately 22 days after the first yellow fever vaccination. The rearrangement links TRBV18 to TRBJ2-3, with 8 bases identical to TRBD1. The sequence was obtained from a young man who received the YFV17D yellow fever vaccine. CDR3 DNA sequence: TGTGCCAGCTCACCCCAGGGGGCCAGCACAGATACGCAGTATTTT. It encodes CASSPQGASTDTQYF.